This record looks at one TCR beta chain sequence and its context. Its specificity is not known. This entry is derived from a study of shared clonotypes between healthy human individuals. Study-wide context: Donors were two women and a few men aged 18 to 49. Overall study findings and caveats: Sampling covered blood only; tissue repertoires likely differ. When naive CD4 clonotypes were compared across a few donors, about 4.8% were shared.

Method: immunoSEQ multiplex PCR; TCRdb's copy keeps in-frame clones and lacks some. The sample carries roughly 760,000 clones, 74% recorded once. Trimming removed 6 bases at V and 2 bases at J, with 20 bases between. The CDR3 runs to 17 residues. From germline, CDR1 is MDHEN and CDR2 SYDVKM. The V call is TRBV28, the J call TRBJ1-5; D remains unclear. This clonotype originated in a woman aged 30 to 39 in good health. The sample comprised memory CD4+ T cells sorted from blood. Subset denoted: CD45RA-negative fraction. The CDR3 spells CASSSRKDPRGNQPQHF. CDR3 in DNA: TGTGCCAGCAGCAGCCGAAAGGACCCAAGGGGCAATCAGCCCCAGCATTTT.